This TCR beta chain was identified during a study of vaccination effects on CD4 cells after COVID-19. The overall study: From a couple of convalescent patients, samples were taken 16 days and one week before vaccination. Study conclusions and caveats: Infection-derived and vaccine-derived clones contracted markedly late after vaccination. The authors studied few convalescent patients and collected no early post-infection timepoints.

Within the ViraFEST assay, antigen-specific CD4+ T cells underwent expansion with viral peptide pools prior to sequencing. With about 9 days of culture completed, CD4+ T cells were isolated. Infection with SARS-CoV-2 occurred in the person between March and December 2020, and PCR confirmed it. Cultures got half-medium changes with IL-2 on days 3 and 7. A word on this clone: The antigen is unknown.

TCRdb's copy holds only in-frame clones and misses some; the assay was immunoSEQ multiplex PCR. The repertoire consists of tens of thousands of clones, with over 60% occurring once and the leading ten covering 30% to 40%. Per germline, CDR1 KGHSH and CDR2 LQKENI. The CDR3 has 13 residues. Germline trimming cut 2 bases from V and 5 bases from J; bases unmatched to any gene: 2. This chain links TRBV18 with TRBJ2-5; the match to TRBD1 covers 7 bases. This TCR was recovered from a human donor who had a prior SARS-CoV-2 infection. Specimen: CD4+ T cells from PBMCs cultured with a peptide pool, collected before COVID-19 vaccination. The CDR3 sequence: CASSPDREETQYF. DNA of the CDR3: TGTGCCAGCTCACCAGACAGGGAGGAGACCCAGTACTTC.